This TCR beta chain was retrieved from a study of blood T cell repertoires in COVID-19. This CDR3 region has 15 residues. V shed 0 bases and J shed 7 bases, with 16 bases lying between them. Germline CDR1 is GTSNPN and CDR2 is SVGIG (reference sequence). A single count supports this clone. How the authors handled the data: Estimation of nucleated cell counts was performed using reference gene primer amplification. TCRdb's copy holds only in-frame clones and misses some; the assay was immunoSEQ multiplex PCR. The V and J calls and clone size were taken over from that table, and D and trimming were inferred from the DNA. Here the sample spans tens of thousands of clones, about nine tenths being singletons.

V gene TRBV30 combines with J gene TRBJ2-1; a possible D gene is TRBD2 (7 bases). The origin of this receptor is a woman aged 50 to 65 with active or convalescent COVID-19. The specimen sequenced was peripheral blood. The CDR3: CAWSVEVKGGNEQFF. CDR3 nucleotides: TGTGCCTGGAGTGTAGAAGTGAAGGGGGGGAATGAGCAGTTCTTC. The full variable domain, rest sourced from reference TRBV30 and TRBJ2-1, is SQTIHQWPATLVQPVGSPLSLECTVEGTSNPNLYWYRQAAGRGLQLLFYSVGIGQISSEVPQNLSASRPQDRQFILSSKKLLLSDSGFYLCAWSVEVKGGNEQFFGPGTRLTVL.